The entry below describes one T cell receptor (beta chain). The antigen it binds to is not known. Base qualities are not recorded, but no much larger clone differs from it by a single base. The entry originates in a study of blood T cell repertoires in COVID-19 (dated by TCRdb to the early 2020s). Regarding the complete study: Collaborator samples came from the United States, Italy and Spain and covered acute and convalescent phases of COVID-19. The material from the prospective study consisted of cDNA or gDNA derived from T cells, B-cell-depleted T cells, or PBMCs. Deeply sampled blood TCRbeta repertoires from subjects exposed to, actively infected with, or recovered from COVID-19 were included in the dataset. Where available, HLA class I and class II types were taken from metadata supplied by the sample provider and were not determined by assay-based typing. The samples were drawn from two sources: the first 160 participants of the ongoing ImmuneRACE study, and over 950 subjects contributed by 6 global collaborators. The repertoires were made available in a free public database intended to serve as a resource for research on the immune response to SARS-CoV-2. The sample metadata nearly always contained a de-identified subject ID, COVID-19 status, age in years and sex. Points the paper makes about the study in general: Clinical and demographic metadata were provided uncurated, with the amount varying by source and participant.

The collaborating institutions used their own protocols to collect whole blood in K2EDTA tubes. For TCRbeta analysis, collaborator samples were shipped as frozen whole blood, as isolated PBMCs, or as DNA extracted from either sample type. TCRbeta CDR3 regions were amplified from genomic DNA using the immunoSEQ Assay, a bias-controlled multiplex PCR. As for the original processing: The number of nucleated cells in each sample was estimated from the amplification of reference gene primers within the assay. Sequence reads were collapsed and filtered to measure the absolute abundance of every unique TCRbeta CDR3 rearrangement. For each sample, productive Simpson clonality was calculated as the square root of Simpson's diversity index across productive rearrangements. TCRdb provides this immuneACCESS table in a form limited to in-frame rearrangements. Some clones are lacking; in checked studies, under half of them reflect an unresolved V gene, and why the rest are absent is not known. D and trimming come from the DNA, and the V and J calls and clone size come from that table. Across this sample there are approximately 120,000 clones, with roughly 90% seen only once. Clones ranked in the top ten supply approximately 8% of the sample.

CDR1 and CDR2, per the germline V gene, are SGHVS and FQNEAQ. V loses 4 bases of germline sequence and J loses 2 bases, and the interval between the two ends is 13 bases. Counted from cysteine to phenylalanine, this CDR3 has 15 amino acids. Only the CDR3 DNA stays, 45 bases, in frame from base 1. The sequence derives from a man aged 50 or older with acute or convalescent COVID-19. The chain employs TRBV7-8 and TRBJ2-3, with TRBD1 tentatively as D gene (5 bases match). Sequences were obtained from peripheral blood. The CDR3 has the sequence CASSSQGINTDTQYF. The DNA reads as follows: TGTGCCAGCAGCTCGCAGGGCATAAACACAGATACGCAGTATTTT.